Following are 25 T cell receptor beta chains from one sample sequenced in a study of T cells in Graves' hyperthyroidism and ophthalmopathy. Amplification yielded TCR beta CDR3 regions, with RNA transcripts as the source. The HTBI primer set drove a first-round RT-PCR of the TCR CDR3. A single record per CDR3 protein comes from TCRdb applying MiXCR to the multiplex PCR reads. The sample lists some 350,000 distinct CDR3 sequences; 19% were seen once. The specimen sequenced was blood. The receptors originated from a woman aged 18-29 years with Graves' hyperthyroidism.

This chain uses TRBV18 with TRBJ1-5, with D perhaps TRBD1 (5 bases). The germline CDR1 and CDR2 sequences are KGHSH and LQKENI. V dropped 1 base and J dropped 7 bases, with 11 bases sitting between them. The CDR3 extends over 14 amino acids. The CDR3 DNA follows: TGTGCCAGCTCACCACAGGGACTGGGGCAGCCCCAGCATTTT. Its translation: CASSPQGLGQPQHF.

This clonotype was counted many times. The V and J genes are TRBV20-1 and TRBJ1-2, with D perhaps matching TRBD1 (5 bases). The CDR3 length is 15 residues. CDR1 is DFQATT and CDR2 is SNEGSKA in the germline V gene (reference sequence). Trimming shortened V by 1 base and J by 4 bases, and 16 bases separated the two germline ends. CDR3 protein: CSARGRLGGGYGYTF. The DNA of the CDR3 is TGCAGTGCTAGAGGTCGATTGGGGGGAGGCTATGGCTACACCTTC.

This clonotype came up many times. The chain combines TRBV12-3 or TRBV12-4 with TRBJ1-6; maybe TRBD1 (5 bases). This CDR3 has 14 residues. Trimming pared 3 bases from V and 9 bases from J, leaving 12 bases between. CDR3 DNA: TGTGCCAGCAGTTTGGTCCAGGGTCCTTCACCCCTCCACTTT. Encoded protein: CASSLVQGPSPLHF.

This clonotype was counted between two and nine times. The chain has TRBV4-1 and TRBJ1-5; a weak D match, TRBD1 (5 bases). The V gene lost 1 base and the J gene lost 9 bases, with 16 bases spanning the gap. The CDR3 length is 15 residues. Germline-derived CDR1 and CDR2 are MGHRA and YSYEKL. CDR3 coding DNA: TGCGCCAGCAGCCAAGGTAGGGGAGGGGAAACGCCCCAGCATTTT. Translating it yields CASSQGRGGETPQHF.

This clonotype was seen many times. The CDR3 DNA reads as TGCGCCAGCAGCATCTACGGGCGCCCGCCTGAAGCTTTCTTT. Translated, it gives CASSIYGRPPEAFF. The chain has TRBV5-1 and TRBJ1-1; D is ambiguous. The CDR3 spans 14 residues. CDR1 is SGHRS and CDR2 is YFSETQ in the germline V gene. Trimming stripped 4 bases from V and 6 bases from J, with 16 bases between.

Ten or more counts support this clonotype. The chain has TRBV12-3 or TRBV12-4 and TRBJ1-1; perhaps TRBD1 as D (5 bases). V lost 5 bases and J lost 11, with 12 bases in between. The CDR3 has 11 amino acids. CDR3 nucleotides: TGTGCCAGCAGTGGACTCGGGGGGGCTTTCTTT. The encoded protein is CASSGLGGAFF.

This clonotype was recorded many times. The chain is built from TRBV20-1 and TRBJ1-2; D not certain. Germline V CDR1 and CDR2: DFQATT, SNEGSKA (reference sequence). This CDR3 spans 12 amino acids. V lost 2 bases and J lost 1, with 5 bases in between. CDR3 sequence reads: CSARPNNYGYTF. The DNA of the CDR3 is TGCAGTGCTAGACCGAATAACTATGGCTACACCTTC.

The sample holds many counts of this clonotype. The rearrangement uses TRBV20-1 and TRBJ2-5, with 10 bases fitting TRBD1. V lost 1 base, J lost 6 bases, and 8 bases stayed unmatched. The length of the CDR3 is 15 residues. Germline V gene sequence: CDR1 DFQATT, CDR2 SNEGSKA (reference sequence). The CDR3 nucleotides are TGCAGTGCTAGAGGCCCGGGACAGGGGTGGAAGACCCAGTACTTC. It yields the protein CSARGPGQGWKTQYF.

Ten or more counts support this clonotype. Here the CDR3 reads CASSFGTGMYEQYF. The CDR3 coding sequence is TGTGCCAGCAGCTTCGGGACAGGAATGTACGAGCAGTACTTC. The chain recombines TRBV7-8 with TRBJ2-7; TRBD1 aligns across 8 bases. The trim removed 3 bases at V and 4 bases at J, leaving 5 bases unmatched. CDR3 length: 14 residues. Per the germline V gene, CDR1 is SGHVS and CDR2 is FQNEAQ.

This clonotype has more than one count but fewer than ten. Written as DNA, the CDR3 is TGTGCCAGCAGTTTAAGGAGGGAGATCCCTTTCTTT. Translating it yields CASSLRREIPFF. J is TRBJ1-1 and V is TRBV28; D uncertain. The germline gives CDR1 MDHEN, CDR2 SYDVKM. CDR3 length equals 12 residues. Trimming stripped 2 bases from V and 12 bases from J, with 13 bases between.

This clonotype was counted many times. V usage is TRBV28 and J usage is TRBJ1-3, with a tentative D call TRBD1 (5 bases). Germline values: CDR1 MDHEN, CDR2 SYDVKM. Trimming removed 6 bases at V and 0 bases at J, with 15 bases between. The CDR3 extends over 16 amino acids. The CDR3 protein is CASSLFRTLSGNTIYF. CDR3 bases: TGTGCCAGCAGCCTATTCAGGACACTCTCTGGAAACACCATATATTTT.

Ten or more counts support this clonotype. The rearrangement links TRBV10-3 to TRBJ2-7, with TRBD1 identical over 7 bases. Looked up from germline, CDR1 is ENHRY and CDR2 is SYGVKD. This CDR3 contains 14 residues. With 2 bases clipped from V and 5 bases from J, the junction kept 6 bases outside the gene matches. The CDR3 nucleotides read TGTGCCATCAGTGAGGAGACAGGGCCAAACGAGCAGTACTTC. Protein: CAISEETGPNEQYF.

This clonotype has at least ten counts. The CDR3 DNA is TGTGCCAGCAGCTTTTGGGGACAGGGAGGCCAGCCCCAGCATTTT. It translates to CASSFWGQGGQPQHF. This chain uses TRBV5-8 with TRBJ1-5; TRBD1 aligns across 9 bases. The junction had 7 bases not matched to a gene; V was cut back by 2 bases and J by 7 bases. The CDR3 contains 15 residues. CDR1 SGHTS and CDR2 YDEGEE come from the germline V gene.

The chain couples TRBV6-5 to TRBJ1-1; D is ambiguous. CDR1 is MNHEY, CDR2 SVGAGI, per germline. Trimming cost V 0 bases and J 1 base, with 12 bases left between them. This CDR3 contains 16 residues. The CDR3 bases are TGTGCCAGCAGTTACTCTCCCCGGGAGAGGAACACTGAAGCTTTCTTT. Its protein is CASSYSPRERNTEAFF.

This clonotype was seen at least ten times. J is TRBJ2-2 and V is TRBV24-1; 10 bases fit TRBD1. The CDR3 is 18 amino acids. Germline V gene sequence: CDR1 KGHDR, CDR2 SFDVKD. V lost 4 bases, J lost 2 bases, and 9 bases stayed unmatched. CDR3 protein: CATSDFPGTGDNTGELFF. The CDR3 DNA reads TGTGCCACCAGTGACTTCCCCGGGACAGGGGATAACACCGGGGAGCTGTTTTTT.

At least ten counts were recorded for this clonotype. J is TRBJ1-3 and V is TRBV14, with D hard to call. Trimming shortened V by 8 bases and J by 2 bases, and 1 base separated the two germline ends. Germline values: CDR1 SGHDN, CDR2 FVKESK. The CDR3 has 10 amino acids. The CDR3 DNA reads as TGTGCCAGCCCTGGAAACACCATATATTTT. Translated, it gives CASPGNTIYF.

This clonotype was counted many times. The gene calls are TRBV5-1 and TRBJ1-5; TRBD1 matches 7 bases. The trim removed 5 bases at V and 4 bases at J, leaving 6 bases unmatched. Germline assignment: CDR1 SGHRS and CDR2 YFSETQ. CDR3 length: 14 amino acids. The CDR3 coding sequence is TGCGCCAGCAGTCCGGGACAGAAAAATCAGCCCCAGCATTTT. Amino acids: CASSPGQKNQPQHF.

This clonotype occurred many times. J is TRBJ2-7 and V is TRBV18; D is uncertain. The CDR3 is 15 residues long. In germline, CDR1 is KGHSH, CDR2 LQKENI. Trimming removed 3 bases at V and 6 bases at J, with 18 bases between. CDR3: CASSPPFSIGREQYF. The DNA of the CDR3 is TGTGCCAGCTCACCCCCTTTCTCCATTGGACGCGAGCAGTACTTC.

The chain carries TRBV7-9 and TRBJ1-2; D is undetermined. The CDR3 consists of 14 residues. V lost 5 bases and J 3 bases, leaving 13 bases between the germline ends. Germline CDR1 reads SEHNR; CDR2 reads FQNEAQ (reference sequence). DNA of the CDR3: TGTGCCAGCAGCAGAGGAGAGGGCCACTATGGCTACACCTTC. Residues: CASSRGEGHYGYTF.

V usage is TRBV3-1 and J usage is TRBJ1-1; no clear D gene. The V end was cut by 0 bases, the J end by 11 bases, with 10 bases between. Germline V gene lookup returns CDR1 LGHDT and CDR2 YNNKEL (reference sequence). The CDR3 has 12 residues. CDR3 protein: CASSQEMGLAFF. The CDR3 region has the DNA TGTGCCAGCAGCCAAGAGATGGGGTTGGCTTTCTTT.

This clonotype came up many times. The chain carries TRBV12-5 and TRBJ1-1; TRBD1 matches 10 bases. V lost 0 bases to trimming and J lost 0 bases; unmatched junction nucleotides: 4. This CDR3 has 17 amino acids. The germline CDR1 and CDR2 sequences are LGHNT and FRNRAP. The CDR3 spells CASGLVQTGGLNTEAFF. The CDR3 bases are TGTGCTAGTGGTTTGGTACAGACAGGGGGCTTGAACACTGAAGCTTTCTTT.

The CDR3 DNA follows: TGTGCCAGCAGTTTCGCAGGGAATTTCGAGCAGTACTTC. Translation: CASSFAGNFEQYF. The chain is built from TRBV28 and TRBJ2-7; D might be TRBD1 (5 bases). Trimming shortened V by 3 bases and J by 6 bases, and 12 bases separated the two germline ends. Germline loops: CDR1 MDHEN, CDR2 SYDVKM. The CDR3 contains 13 residues.

The genes are TRBV7-2 and TRBJ1-1; perhaps TRBD1 as D (5 bases). The CDR3 is 12 residues long. V was shortened by 5 bases and J by 7 bases, with 11 bases between the two germline ends. Per the germline V gene, CDR1 is SGHTA and CDR2 is FQGNSA. This CDR3 reads CASSIRDLEAFF. DNA of the CDR3: TGTGCCAGCAGCATTCGGGACCTTGAAGCTTTCTTT.

In its sample, this clonotype was seen a few times. The V call is TRBV12-3 or TRBV12-4, the J call TRBJ2-7, with 11 bases identical to TRBD2. This CDR3 spans 15 amino acids. The V segment lost 6 bases and the J segment 0 bases; nucleotides outside the gene matches: 4. The CDR3 is CASRETSGGSYEQYF. The CDR3 bases are TGTGCCAGCAGGGAAACTAGCGGGGGCTCCTACGAGCAGTACTTC.

This clonotype occurred many times. The CDR3 DNA reads as TGTGCCAGCGGACTAGCGGGGAGACAAGAGACCCAGTACTTC. This gives the protein CASGLAGRQETQYF. This chain links TRBV28 with TRBJ2-5; 12 bases agree with TRBD2. Trimming cost V 8 bases and J 2 bases; bases outside gene matches: 3. From germline, CDR1 is MDHEN and CDR2 SYDVKM. CDR3 length equals 14 residues. The variable domain in full, completed from reference TRBV28 and TRBJ2-5, reads DVKVTQSSRYLVKRTGEKVFLECVQDMDHENMFWYRQDPGLGLRLIYFSYDVKMKEKGDIPEGYSVSREKKERFSLILESASTNQTSMYLCASGLAGRQETQYFGPGTRLLVL.